These 28 T cell receptor beta chains originate from one sample sequenced in a study of T cell clonality in common variable immunodeficiency. Sequenced by immunoSEQ multiplex PCR; TCRdb stores in-frame clones only, minus some. This sample comprises 50,000 to 60,000 clones, none seen once only. Sequencing was done on a sample of peripheral blood mononuclear cells. Receptors originate from a person aged 18-69 years in good health.

This clone came up many times. Sequencing ends 3 residues short of the CDR3 end; the germline J gene provides the rest. The rearrangement joins TRBV5-4 to TRBJ2-3; possible D gene TRBD1, 6 bases. The germline V gene encodes CDR1 SGHNT and CDR2 YYREEE (reference sequence). The CDR3 is 13 residues long. V dropped 3 bases and J dropped 4 bases, with 9 bases sitting between them. The DNA read from the CDR3 is TGTGCCAGCAGCTGGGGACAATCAGATACG. It encodes CASSWGQSDT. Given in full, the CDR3 is CASSWGQSDTQYF. The full variable domain, its missing parts supplied by reference TRBV5-4 and TRBJ2-3, is ETGVTQSPTHLIKTRGQQVTLRCSSQSGHNTVSWYQQALGQGPQFIFQYYREEENGRGNFPPRFSGLQFPNYSSELNVNALELDDSALYLCASSWGQSDTQYFGPGTRLTVL.

Many counts were recorded for this clone. The read ends 3 residues before the CDR3 terminus; that terminus is restored from the germline J gene. This chain links TRBV30 with TRBJ2-2; tentative D call: TRBD1 (5 bases). CDR1 is GTSNPN, CDR2 SVGIG, per germline (reference sequence). There are 13 residues in the CDR3. Incomplete CDR3 DNA: TGTGCCGGGGCCGGCTCCTATAATTCACCG. Translation gives CAGAGSYNSP. Given in full, the CDR3 is CAGAGSYNSPLFF.

Turning to this clone: The read ends 3 residues early relative to the CDR3; the germline J gene fills the gap. V and J are TRBV7-9 and TRBJ2-1; 8 nucleotides agree with TRBD2. With V trimmed by 5 bases and J by 5 bases, 8 bases remained unmatched. CDR1 and CDR2 (germline): SEHNR, FQNEAQ (reference sequence). The CDR3 length is 15 residues. Here the CDR3 reads CASSSSGTRDNEQFF. Incomplete CDR3 DNA: TGTGCCAGCAGCAGCTCCGGGACTAGAGACAATGAG.

In this sample, this clone turned up many times. Read data end 3 residues before the CDR3 end; the end is taken from the germline J gene. The V call is TRBV5-1, the J call TRBJ1-4, with 7 bases fitting TRBD1. This CDR3 contains 15 residues. Germline V gives CDR1 SGHRS, CDR2 YFSETQ. Trimming cost V 0 bases and J 8 bases; bases outside gene matches: 7. CDR3 sequence: CASSLAGTASEKLFF. Incomplete CDR3 DNA: TGCGCCAGCAGCTTGGCCGGGACAGCCTCGGAAAAA.

This clone appeared many times. The read halts 3 residues ahead of the CDR3 end, with the missing end drawn from the germline J gene. The rearrangement uses TRBV6-1 and TRBJ2-7; 11 bases map to TRBD1. The CDR3 is 18 amino acids. V lost 1 base to trimming and J lost 4 bases; unmatched junction nucleotides: 12. Germline V gene data show CDR1 as MNHNS and CDR2 as SASEGT. The sequenced CDR3 bases are TGTGCCAGCAGTGAAGACCCGGCTCCGGGACAGGGGGAGTACGAG. This gives the protein CASSEDPAPGQGEYE. The complete CDR3 sequence is CASSEDPAPGQGEYEQYF.

In this sample, this clone turned up many times. The observed sequence ends 3 residues before the CDR3 terminus, with the missing tail filled in from the germline J gene. V gene TRBV11-3 combines with J gene TRBJ2-1; TRBD2 aligns across 7 bases. With V trimmed by 5 bases and J by 8 bases, 6 bases remained unmatched. CDR1 is SGHNT, CDR2 YENEEA, per germline. The CDR3 is 13 amino acids. CDR3 bases read: TGTGCCAGCAGCACCAGCGGGGAGGATGAG. Protein: CASSTSGEDE. The CDR3 in its entirety is CASSTSGEDEQFF. Full variable domain (missing parts from reference TRBV11-3 and TRBJ2-1): EAGVVQSPRYKIIEKKQPVAFWCNPISGHNTLYWYLQNLGQGPELLIRYENEEAVDDSQLPKDRFSAERLKGVDSTLKIQPAELGDSAVYLCASSTSGEDEQFFGPGTRLTVL.

This clone was observed many times. The CDR3 end is not reached by the read, which stops 3 residues before it; the germline J gene fills it in. J is TRBJ2-7 and V is TRBV30; 8 nucleotides line up with TRBD2. Trimming removed 1 base from V and 0 bases from J; junction bases left unmatched: 5. The CDR3 runs 15 residues. The V gene's germline CDR1 is GTSNPN and CDR2 SVGIG (reference sequence). The CDR3 protein is CAWSDSGVSSYEQYF. CDR3 DNA, as far as it was read: TGTGCCTGGAGTGATAGCGGGGTTAGCTCCTACGAG.

At least ten counts were recorded for this clone. The CDR3 is cut off 3 residues early in the read; its end comes from the germline J gene. The same CDR3 also results from other DNA sequences found in this sample. This chain joins TRBV20-1 and TRBJ1-3; 7 bases are a match to TRBD1. This CDR3 is built from 13 residues. Trimming took 5 bases from V and 3 from J; bases not matched to a gene: 4. Germline V gives CDR1 DFQATT, CDR2 SNEGSKA (reference sequence). The CDR3 DNA, read in part, is TGCAGTGCTGCGCAGGGGGTTGGAAACACC. Amino acid sequence: CSAAQGVGNT. The full CDR3 is CSAAQGVGNTIYF.

This clone came up many times. The read finishes 3 residues shy of the CDR3 end, and the germline J gene is used to complete it. V gene TRBV5-4 combines with J gene TRBJ1-2; 7 bases align to TRBD1. Looked up from germline, CDR1 is SGHNT and CDR2 is YYREEE (reference sequence). V shed 3 bases, J shed 6 bases, and the junction held 8 bases outside the gene matches. The CDR3 loop spans 14 amino acids. The sequenced CDR3 bases are TGTGCCAGCAGCTGGGACAGAGTCGGGGATGGC. Its translation is CASSWDRVGDG. The CDR3, in full, reads CASSWDRVGDGYTF.

This clone showed up many times. The sequence runs out 3 residues before the end of the CDR3; the remainder is reconstructed from the germline J gene. The chain links TRBV29-1 to TRBJ2-1; 10 nucleotides match TRBD1. There are 14 residues in the CDR3. The V gene's germline CDR1 is SQVTM and CDR2 ANQGSEA. Trimming cost V 5 bases and J 4 bases; bases outside gene matches: 5. The chain's CDR3 is CSVTPGQGYNEQFF. Incomplete CDR3 DNA: TGCAGCGTTACCCCGGGACAGGGGTACAATGAG.

This clone was recorded at least ten times. The junction departs from germline at one end; a sequencing error may be responsible. Incomplete CDR3 DNA: TGCGCCAGCGCCCGGGACAGCTCCTACAATGAG. It is translated as CASARDSSYNE. The whole CDR3 reads CASARDSSYNEQFF. The rearrangement uses TRBV4-2 and TRBJ2-1, with TRBD1 matching over 7 bases. The CDR3 goes on 3 residues after the read ends, and that part is filled in from the germline J gene. Germline loops: CDR1 LGHNA, CDR2 YNFKEQ. CDR3 size: 14 residues.

This clone appeared many times. The read comes to an end 3 residues before the CDR3 does, leaving the germline J gene to fill in the end. This rearrangement joins TRBV29-1 to TRBJ1-5, with 8 bases identical to TRBD1. This CDR3 is 13 amino acids long. V was pared by 7 bases and J by 4 bases, with 6 bases of the junction left unmatched. CDR1 is SQVTM, CDR2 ANQGSEA, per germline. The CDR3 sequence: CSARTGRNQPQHF. The part of the CDR3 DNA that was read is TGCAGCGCGAGGACAGGGAGAAATCAGCCC. Full variable domain (remainder filled in from reference TRBV29-1 and TRBJ1-5): SAVISQKPSRDICQRGTSLTIQCQVDSQVTMMFWYRQQPGQSLTLIATANQGSEATYESGFVIDKFPISRPNLTFSTLTVSNMSPEDSSIYLCSARTGRNQPQHFGDGTRLSIL.

This clone was counted many times. The covered CDR3 bases are TGTGCCAGTAGTAAGGCGGGAGACGAGACC. Protein sequence: CASSKAGDET. The whole CDR3 is CASSKAGDETQYF. The chain couples TRBV19 to TRBJ2-5; 7 bases are shared with TRBD2. The read stops 3 residues short of the end of the CDR3; the missing end is completed from the germline J gene. Germline CDR1 is LNHDA and CDR2 is SQIVND (reference sequence). V shed 4 bases and J 5 bases; nucleotides not matched to a gene: 4. The CDR3 extends over 13 amino acids.

This clone was seen repeatedly, ten times or more. The read terminates 3 residues ahead of where the CDR3 ends, so the germline J gene completes it. The V gene is TRBV20-1, the J gene TRBJ2-1; 8 nucleotides align to TRBD2. J gave up 9 bases and V 0 bases, and 7 bases lay outside the gene matches. CDR3 size: 14 residues. Germline V gene data show CDR1 as DFQATT and CDR2 as SNEGSKA (reference sequence). CDR3 protein: CSAREAGEVGEQFF. CDR3 DNA, as far as it was read: TGCAGTGCTAGAGAAGCGGGAGAGGTGGGTGAG.

This clone showed up many times. Read sequence stops 3 residues before the CDR3 end, and the germline J gene provides the missing end. The chain links TRBV20-1 to TRBJ1-2, with D hard to call. Germline CDR1 is DFQATT and CDR2 is SNEGSKA (reference sequence). The germline V and J ends were trimmed by 6 bases and 4 bases, with 15 bases remaining between them. The CDR3 contains 13 residues. The chain's CDR3 is CSARKPGVYGYTF. Incomplete CDR3 DNA: TGCAGTGCCAGAAAACCCGGGGTCTATGGC.

This clone came up a few times. The read stops 3 residues short of the end of the CDR3; the missing end is completed from the germline J gene. The chain is built from TRBV7-2 and TRBJ2-7, with 7 positions matching TRBD2. This CDR3 is built from 14 residues. V shed 0 bases and J 3 bases; nucleotides not matched to a gene: 2. From germline, CDR1 is SGHTA and CDR2 FQGNSA. The CDR3 bases that were read are TGTGCCAGCAGCTTAGCCGGGGGGAACTACGAG. As protein: CASSLAGGNYE. The CDR3 in its entirety is CASSLAGGNYEQYF.

In its sample, this clone was seen many times. The read is 3 residues too short to cover the CDR3 end, so that end is filled in from the germline J gene. The V call is TRBV6-2 or TRBV6-3, the J call TRBJ1-1, with D tentatively TRBD1 (6 bases). The CDR3 runs to 13 residues. The germline V gene encodes CDR1 MNHEY and CDR2 SVGEGT. V gave up 8 bases and J gave up 2 bases, with 12 bases separating them. The sequenced CDR3 bases are TGTGCCAGCGGCGGACAGTTCAACACTGAA. Translation gives CASGGQFNTE. From start to end, the CDR3 is CASGGQFNTEAFF.

At least ten counts were recorded for this clone. The missing CDR3 end, 3 residues past where the read stops, is filled in from the germline J gene. The J gene is TRBJ1-1, the V gene TRBV19; a weak D match, TRBD1 (6 bases). Trimming pared 9 bases from V and 5 bases from J, leaving 16 bases between. Germline loops: CDR1 LNHDA, CDR2 SQIVND (reference sequence). The CDR3 loop spans 13 amino acids. Here the CDR3 reads CASRTDLGTEAFF. The CDR3 bases that were read are TGTGCCAGCCGGACAGACTTGGGGACTGAA.

This clone was seen at least ten times. The CDR3 end is not reached by the read, which stops 3 residues before it; the germline J gene fills it in. The genes are TRBV7-3 and TRBJ2-7; TRBD2 matches at 13 bases. This CDR3 has 15 residues. Unmatched junction bases numbered 6, after V lost 5 bases and J lost 5 bases. From germline, CDR1 is SGHTA and CDR2 FQGTGA. CDR3 in amino acids: CASSPGLAGRHEQYF. CDR3 DNA (partial): TGTGCCAGCAGCCCGGGACTAGCGGGAAGACACGAG.

At least ten counts were recorded for this clone. The CDR3 goes on 3 residues after the read ends, and that part is filled in from the germline J gene. The chain is built from TRBV12-3 or TRBV12-4 and TRBJ2-2; possible D gene TRBD1, 7 bases. V shed 6 bases and J shed 6 bases, with 14 bases lying between them. The CDR3 runs 14 residues. This CDR3 is CASRGTAGPGELFF. Partial CDR3 DNA: TGTGCCAGCAGAGGGACAGCGGGTCCCGGGGAG.

This clone has ten or more counts. The DNA ends 3 residues before the CDR3 does, and the rest of the CDR3 is filled in from the germline J gene. The chain combines TRBV6-1 with TRBJ2-7; D call uncertain. Germline-derived CDR1 and CDR2 are MNHNS and SASEGT. The CDR3 is made up of 11 amino acids. The ends were cut back, 3 bases at V and 6 bases at J, with 6 bases in the middle. The part of the CDR3 DNA that was read is TGTGCCAGCAGTGAGAACTTCGAG. It yields the protein CASSENFE. The full-length CDR3 reads as CASSENFEQYF.

This clone has ten or more counts. The observed sequence ends 3 residues before the CDR3 terminus, with the missing tail filled in from the germline J gene. This rearrangement joins TRBV30 to TRBJ2-7; 10 nucleotides align to TRBD2. The CDR3 loop spans 16 amino acids. Unmatched junction bases numbered 13, after V lost 2 bases and J lost 6 bases. Germline V gives CDR1 GTSNPN, CDR2 SVGIG (reference sequence). The chain's CDR3 is CAWSSGAGGWGLEQYF. The DNA read from the CDR3 is TGTGCCTGGAGTAGTGGAGCGGGAGGGTGGGGCCTCGAG.

In regard to this clone: The read gets to within 3 residues of the CDR3 end, and the germline J gene fills in the rest. The J gene is TRBJ2-3, the V gene TRBV5-1, with 9 positions matching TRBD2. The CDR3 runs 15 residues. Looked up from germline, CDR1 is SGHRS and CDR2 is YFSETQ. Incomplete CDR3 DNA: TGCGCCAGCAGCTTAGCGGGGGGACCGCAAGAGACG. This codes for CASSLAGGPQET. The CDR3 in its entirety is CASSLAGGPQETQYF.

This clone was picked up many times. The missing CDR3 end, 3 residues past where the read stops, is filled in from the germline J gene. The V and J genes are TRBV19 and TRBJ1-2, with a tentative D call TRBD1 (6 bases). The length of the CDR3 is 13 residues. Germline lookup yields CDR1 LNHDA and CDR2 SQIVND (reference sequence). The ends were cut back, 3 bases at V and 6 bases at J, with 11 bases in the middle. The CDR3 bases that were read are TGTGCCAGTAGTATCACAGGGATAGATGGC. Residues: CASSITGIDG. In full, the CDR3 is CASSITGIDGYTF. Combining the CDR3 with reference TRBV19 and TRBJ1-2 gives the whole variable domain DGGITQSPKYLFRKEGQNVTLSCEQNLNHDAMYWYRQDPGQGLRLIYYSQIVNDFQKGDIAEGYSVSREKKESFPLTVTSAQKNPTAFYLCASSITGIDGYTFGSGTRLTVV.

Comment on this clone: The CDR3 end falls 3 residues outside the read, so it is completed with the germline J gene. The chain links TRBV7-9 to TRBJ2-1; D uncertain. Germline V gene lookup returns CDR1 SEHNR and CDR2 FQNEAQ (reference sequence). The V and J ends lost 1 base and 9 bases respectively, with 7 bases between them. The CDR3 spans 12 residues. The CDR3: CASSLVRVEQFF. The sequenced CDR3 bases are TGTGCCAGCAGCTTAGTGCGTGTTGAG.

With respect to this clone: The observed sequence ends 3 residues before the CDR3 terminus, with the missing tail filled in from the germline J gene. V is TRBV7-9 and J is TRBJ2-4; maybe TRBD1 (5 bases). CDR1 and CDR2 from the germline V gene are SEHNR and FQNEAQ (reference sequence). The CDR3 is made up of 15 amino acids. The covered CDR3 bases are TGTGCCAGCAGCTTAGCGCTTCGACAGAACTATGGT. Amino acid sequence: CASSLALRQNYG. The full CDR3 protein is CASSLALRQNYGQYF. Complete variable domain (other parts from reference TRBV7-9 and TRBJ2-4): DTGVSQNPRHKITKRGQNVTFRCDPISEHNRLYWYRQTLGQGPEFLTYFQNEAQLEKSRLLSDRFSAERPKGSFSTLEIQRTEQGDSAMYLCASSLALRQNYGQYFGAGTRLSVL.

This clone has a count of ten or more. The CDR3 end lies 3 residues beyond the end of the read and is filled in from the germline J gene. The genes are TRBV10-3 and TRBJ2-5, with D tentatively TRBD2 (6 bases). Germline lookup yields CDR1 ENHRY and CDR2 SYGVKD. The V gene lost 1 base and the J gene lost 1 base, with 10 bases spanning the gap. This CDR3 spans 15 amino acids. The CDR3 reads CAISEYSGLQETQYF. The covered CDR3 bases are TGTGCCATCAGTGAGTATAGCGGACTCCAAGAGACC.

Notes on this clone: The CDR3 extends 3 residues past the end of the read, so its final part is completed from the germline J gene. The sample has other DNA sequences that encode this CDR3 too. The gene calls are TRBV7-6 and TRBJ2-2, with D maybe TRBD2 (5 bases). In germline, CDR1 is SGHVS, CDR2 FNYEAQ. The length of the CDR3 is 15 residues. The sequenced CDR3 bases are TGTGCCAGCAGCTTGAGTCTCGCGACTAATGAAAAG. Its translation is CASSLSLATNEK. The whole CDR3 sequence is CASSLSLATNEKLFF.